Following are 23 T cell receptor beta chains from one sample sequenced in a study of molecular identifiers for immune sequencing clone quantification. TCRdb independently ran MiXCR on the PCR reads; one entry per CDR3 protein. The sample includes under 600,000 distinct CDR3 sequences, about a fifth of them seen just once. Sequencing input: naive CD8+ T cells from blood, with Jurkat cell RNA spiked in. The subset here: FACS-sorted CD8+CD4-CCR7+CD45RA+ naive T cells. The receptors derive from a human donor in good health. Some libraries in this study had Jurkat cell RNA spiked in.

Worth noting for this clonotype: Since a much larger clone is just one base distant, this may be a read error. The J gene is TRBJ2-7, the V gene TRBV7-9; D is unresolved. Germline assignment: CDR1 SEHNR and CDR2 FQNEAQ (reference sequence). This CDR3 has 12 residues. CDR3 sequence: CVSSLTRYEQYF. Written as DNA, the CDR3 is TGTGTCAGCAGCTTAACCCGGTACGAGCAGTACTTC. Variable domain in full (rest from reference TRBV7-9 and TRBJ2-7): DTGVSQNPRHKITKRGQNVTFRCDPISEHNRLYWYRQTLGQGPEFLTYFQNEAQLEKSRLLSDRFSAERPKGSFSTLEIQRTEQGDSAMYLCVSSLTRYEQYFGPGTRLTVT.

V is TRBV5-1 and J is TRBJ1-1, with 10 bases matching TRBD1. CDR1 is SGHRS and CDR2 is YFSETQ in the germline V gene. The CDR3 loop spans 16 amino acids. V lost 2 bases and J lost 5; bases outside the gene matches: 9. The CDR3 here is CASSLLPGQGRTEAFF. Written as DNA, the CDR3 is TGCGCCAGCAGCTTACTCCCGGGACAGGGGAGGACTGAAGCTTTCTTT.

This chain links TRBV19 with TRBJ2-7, with D possibly called TRBD1 or TRBD2 (5 bases each). CDR1 and CDR2 from the germline V gene are LNHDA and SQIVND (reference sequence). Trimming removed 6 bases at V and 3 bases at J, with 18 bases between. The CDR3 spans 15 residues. The CDR3 protein is CASSPSGRRIYEQYF. The CDR3 coding sequence is TGTGCCAGTAGCCCCTCGGGACGGCGAATCTACGAGCAGTACTTC.

Note on this clonotype: It may be a read error: a sequence one base away is much more abundant. This likely comes from a read error, as the CDR3 has no conserved phenylalanine or tryptophan at its end. The chain couples TRBV2 to TRBJ1-4; a possible D gene is TRBD1 (5 bases). Trimming pared 5 bases from V and 8 bases from J, leaving 24 bases between. Per the germline V gene, CDR1 is SNHLY and CDR2 is FYNNEI. The CDR3 loop spans 17 amino acids. CDR3 amino acids: CASSTTSSGEDKEKLFL. The CDR3 nucleotides are TGTGCCAGCAGTACAACCTCTTCCGGGGAGGACAAGGAAAAACTGTTTTTA.

V usage is TRBV10-3 and J usage is TRBJ2-3; the D gene is possibly TRBD2 (5 bases). Germline CDR1 and CDR2: ENHRY and SYGVKD. V lost 0 bases to trimming and J lost 2 bases, with 15 bases between them. This CDR3 has 17 amino acids. The CDR3 spells CAISESVSSLLTDTQYF. CDR3 DNA: TGTGCCATCAGTGAGTCGGTGTCTAGCCTACTCACAGATACGCAGTATTTT.

This clonotype was counted at least ten times. The V gene is TRBV27, the J gene TRBJ2-7; D is unresolved. The V and J ends lost 5 bases and 0 bases respectively, with 14 bases between them. The CDR3 runs to 15 residues. The V gene's germline CDR1 is MNHEY and CDR2 SMNVEV (reference sequence). The CDR3 nucleotides are TGTGCCAGCAGTCCACGACAACAGAGCTCCTACGAGCAGTACTTC. It translates to CASSPRQQSSYEQYF.

This clonotype has a handful of counts. The chain carries TRBV5-1 and TRBJ2-2, with D possibly called TRBD1 or TRBD2 (5 bases each). The V end was cut by 5 bases, the J end by 0 bases, with 8 bases between. Germline V gene sequence: CDR1 SGHRS, CDR2 YFSETQ. The CDR3 is made up of 14 amino acids. The CDR3: CASSWGPNTGELFF. In DNA, the CDR3 is TGCGCCAGCAGTTGGGGACCGAACACCGGGGAGCTGTTTTTT.

Only a few counts were recorded for this clonotype. J is TRBJ2-2 and V is TRBV27; D call uncertain. There are 15 residues in the CDR3. Germline assignment: CDR1 MNHEY and CDR2 SMNVEV (reference sequence). The V gene lost 6 bases and the J gene lost 0 bases, with 11 bases spanning the gap. DNA of the CDR3: TGTGCCAGCAGCCCGTTATCGGCGAACACCGGGGAGCTGTTTTTT. Amino acids: CASSPLSANTGELFF.

The chain carries TRBV11-3 and TRBJ2-7; TRBD2 matches at 8 bases. V shed 5 bases, J shed 3 bases, and the junction held 9 bases outside the gene matches. The germline CDR1 and CDR2 sequences are SGHNT and YENEEA. There are 15 residues in the CDR3. CDR3 coding DNA: TGTGCCAGCAGCCCGTCGGGAGGGGCGGGCTACGAGCAGTACTTC. Encoded protein: CASSPSGGAGYEQYF.

The gene calls are TRBV12-5 and TRBJ2-7; TRBD2 might be the D (5 bases). This CDR3 spans 13 amino acids. The germline V and J ends were trimmed by 5 bases and 4 bases, with 12 bases remaining between them. Germline V CDR1 and CDR2: LGHNT, FRNRAP. CDR3 sequence (DNA): TGTGCTAGTGGTGCCCCTCCGGGATACGAGCAGTACTTC. Translation gives CASGAPPGYEQYF.

This clonotype showed up just a few times. The chain couples TRBV3-1 to TRBJ2-1, with 8 bases identical to TRBD2. Germline V gene data show CDR1 as LGHDT and CDR2 as YNNKEL (reference sequence). CDR3 size: 16 residues. J was trimmed by 2 bases and V by 4 bases; bases with no gene match: 7. CDR3 nucleotide sequence: TGTGCCAGCAGCCCTGGGAGAGCGGGGGCCTACAATGAGCAGTTCTTC. It codes for CASSPGRAGAYNEQFF.

J is TRBJ2-7 and V is TRBV27, with D perhaps assigned TRBD1 or TRBD2 (5 bases each). The CDR3 has 15 residues. The germline gives CDR1 MNHEY, CDR2 SMNVEV (reference sequence). With 0 bases removed from V and 5 bases from J, the gap between germline ends came to 14 bases. CDR3 sequence (DNA): TGTGCCAGCAGTTTATCGCAGGGTATCGGGAACGAGCAGTACTTC. Protein product: CASSLSQGIGNEQYF.

This clonotype appeared once. A junction end diverges from the germline sequence, so it may reflect a read error. The genes are TRBV5-1 and TRBJ2-7; 7 nucleotides agree with TRBD1. The CDR3 contains 14 residues. Looked up from germline, CDR1 is SGHRS and CDR2 is YFSETQ. This CDR3 reads CASSLKTGSYERYF. CDR3 DNA sequence: TGCGCCAGCAGCTTAAAGACAGGGTCCTACGAGCGGTACTTC.

The sample holds a few counts of this clonotype. The chain is built from TRBV30 and TRBJ2-1; D is perhaps TRBD1 (5 bases). This CDR3 has 13 amino acids. CDR1 and CDR2 from the germline V gene are GTSNPN and SVGIG (reference sequence). V lost 1 base to trimming and J lost 10 bases, with 14 bases between them. CDR3 sequence: CAWSDGKGKEQFF. DNA for the CDR3: TGTGCCTGGAGTGATGGGAAGGGGAAGGAGCAGTTCTTC.

This clonotype was seen only once. The chain recombines TRBV11-2 with TRBJ1-1; unclear D gene. Trimming shortened V by 2 bases and J by 3 bases, and 13 bases separated the two germline ends. This CDR3 region has 15 residues. Germline CDR1 reads SGHAT; CDR2 reads FQNNGV. Written as DNA, the CDR3 is TGTGCCAGCAGCTTATTGATGGGGATGGACACTGAAGCTTTCTTT. Its translation is CASSLLMGMDTEAFF. Full variable domain (remainder filled in from reference TRBV11-2 and TRBJ1-1): EAGVAQSPRYKIIEKRQSVAFWCNPISGHATLYWYQQILGQGPKLLIQFQNNGVVDDSQLPKDRFSAERLKGVDSTLKIQPAKLEDSAVYLCASSLLMGMDTEAFFGQGTRLTVV.

The gene calls are TRBV4-3 and TRBJ2-2, with D possibly TRBD2 on 5 matching bases. V lost 6 bases and J lost 5, with 13 bases in between. The CDR3 sequence is 14 residues long. The germline V gene encodes CDR1 LGHNA and CDR2 YSLEER. DNA for the CDR3: TGCGCCAGCAGTCCGGCTAGCTGGACCGGGGAGCTGTTTTTT. This gives the protein CASSPASWTGELFF.

Note on this clonotype: Just one base apart from a much larger clone, this may be a read error. This chain joins TRBV4-3 and TRBJ1-2; TRBD1 aligns across 7 bases. Germline V gives CDR1 LGHNA, CDR2 YSLEER. Germline trimming cut 4 bases from V and 2 bases from J; bases unmatched to any gene: 7. CDR3 size: 15 residues. The CDR3 coding sequence is TGCGCCAGCAGCCGAGAGGAACAGGGGAACTATGGCTACACCTTC. Protein sequence: CASSREEQGNYGYTF.

Note on this clonotype: One base away lies a much larger clone, so this may be a sequencing read error. The rearrangement joins TRBV7-2 to TRBJ2-5, with D tentatively TRBD1 or TRBD2 (5 bases each). V was trimmed by 5 bases and J by 5 bases, leaving 18 bases between them. From germline, CDR1 is SGHTA and CDR2 FQGNSA. This CDR3 comprises 15 residues. In DNA, the CDR3 is TGTGCCAGCAGCCCGTGGGACGGTGGAGAGGAGACCCAGTACTTC. Amino acids: CASSPWDGGEETQYF.

A note on this clonotype: This may stem from a read error, because a much larger clone lies one nucleotide away. The J gene is TRBJ2-5, the V gene TRBV5-6; D gene unclear. The ends were cut back, 4 bases at V and 4 bases at J, with 11 bases in the middle. The CDR3 is made up of 13 amino acids. In germline, CDR1 is SGHDT, CDR2 YYEEEE. CDR3 DNA: TGTGCCAGCAGCCCAGAATGGGGAGAGACCCAGTACTTC. Protein product: CASSPEWGETQYF. Full variable domain (missing parts from reference TRBV5-6 and TRBJ2-5): DAGVTQSPTHLIKTRGQQVTLRCSPKSGHDTVSWYQQALGQGPQFIFQYYEEEERQRGNFPDRFSGHQFPNYSSELNVNALLLGDSALYLCASSPEWGETQYFGPGTRLLVL.

Notes on this clonotype: This may be a read error: a much more frequent sequence differs by one nucleotide. The CDR3 here is CASSAAGEDTQYF. In nucleotides, the CDR3 is TGTGCCAGCAGCGCCGCTGGCGAGGATACGCAGTATTTT. The chain joins TRBV9 to TRBJ2-3; D is unresolved. The CDR3 runs 13 residues. Trimming took 3 bases from V and 6 from J, leaving 11 bases between them. The germline gives CDR1 SGDLS, CDR2 YYNGEE. The complete variable domain, with remaining parts taken from reference TRBV9 and TRBJ2-3, reads DSGVTQTPKHLITATGQRVTLRCSPRSGDLSVYWYQQSLDQGLQFLIQYYNGEERAKGNILERFSAQQFPDLHSELNLSSLELGDSALYFCASSAAGEDTQYFGPGTRLTVL.

This clonotype appeared a few times. The chain links TRBV4-3 to TRBJ1-6, with D possibly being TRBD1 (6 bases). Germline lookup yields CDR1 LGHNA and CDR2 YSLEER. V lost 3 bases, J lost 8 bases, and 26 bases lay in between. The length of the CDR3 is 19 residues. The CDR3 loop reads CASSQQQYRVTAGDSPLHF. In DNA form, the CDR3 reads TGCGCCAGCAGCCAGCAACAATACAGGGTTACGGCGGGGGATTCACCCCTCCACTTT.

This clonotype has more than one count but fewer than ten. The gene calls are TRBV4-2 and TRBJ2-1; 8 bases match TRBD1. The germline gives CDR1 LGHNA, CDR2 YNFKEQ. CDR3 length equals 16 residues. After removal of 1 base from V and 9 bases from J, the junction contained 11 bases not matched to a gene. The chain's CDR3 is CASSQGLGQGVGEQFF. The CDR3 region has the DNA TGTGCCAGCAGCCAAGGGCTAGGACAGGGCGTAGGTGAGCAGTTCTTC.

This clonotype was recorded at least ten times. The chain links TRBV12-3 or TRBV12-4 to TRBJ2-3; D is undetermined. CDR3 length: 13 amino acids. V shed 6 bases and J shed 5 bases, with 12 bases lying between them. The CDR3 DNA is TGTGCCAGCAGCCTGGCGGACGGAGATACGCAGTATTTT. It is translated as CASSLADGDTQYF.